This TCR beta chain derives from a study of blood T cell repertoires in COVID-19 (dated by TCRdb to the early 2020s). Broadly, across the study: Samples from collaborators originated in the United States, Italy and Spain and spanned both the acute and convalescent phases of COVID-19. Sample metadata almost always included a de-identified subject ID, COVID-19 status, age in years and sex. Where available, HLA class I and class II types were obtained from metadata supplied by the sample provider rather than from assay-based typing. The samples were drawn from two sources: the first 160 participants of the ongoing ImmuneRACE study, and 1,254 subjects contributed by 6 global collaborators. A freely available public database, intended as a resource for researchers studying the immune response to SARS-CoV-2, is where the repertoires were released. The material from the prospective study consisted of cDNA or gDNA derived from T cells, B-cell-depleted T cells, or PBMCs. Deeply sampled blood TCRbeta repertoires from subjects exposed to, actively infected with, or recovered from COVID-19 were included in the dataset. General findings and caveats noted by the study authors: How much clinical and demographic metadata was included differed by source and by participant, and the metadata was provided uncurated.

TCRbeta CDR3 regions were amplified from genomic DNA by means of the immunoSEQ Assay, a bias-controlled multiplex PCR. From the authors' description of their analysis: Nucleated cell counts per sample were estimated from amplification of reference gene primers within the assay. To quantify the absolute abundance of each unique TCRbeta CDR3 rearrangement, sequence reads were collapsed and filtered. For each sample, productive Simpson clonality was calculated as the square root of Simpson's diversity index across productive rearrangements. TCRdb retrieved this table from immuneACCESS and kept in-frame rearrangements only. Not all clones are present; in checked studies, unresolved V genes account for under half, and no reason is known for the remainder. That table furnishes V, J and clone size, whereas the DNA furnished D and trimming. This sample gives some 150,000 clones in total; 88% of them show up just once. Over 9.5% of the sample is in the top ten clones.

Each collaborating institution followed its own protocols to collect whole blood in K2EDTA tubes. For TCRbeta analysis, collaborators shipped samples in one of three forms: frozen whole blood, isolated PBMCs, or DNA extracted from either of those sample types. The CDR3 measures 13 amino acids from cysteine to phenylalanine. Of the read, only the CDR3 DNA is kept; its 39 bases are in frame from base 1. Here V drops 1 base and J drops 9 bases, and the junction holds 3 bases not matched to any gene. CDR1 SGHAT and CDR2 FQNNGV are derived from the germline V gene. This clone appeared once. There is no known antigen for this receptor. There are no base qualities to consult, and no much larger clone falls within one base.

The sample comprised peripheral blood. Here the chain combines TRBV11-2 and TRBJ2-5; 9 of the junction bases match TRBD2. The receptor comes from a man aged 50 to 60 with active or convalescent COVID-19. The CDR3 corresponds to CASSLGLAVAQYF. The sequenced DNA: TGTGCCAGCAGCTTAGGACTAGCGGTGGCCCAGTACTTC.